Reported below is one T cell receptor (beta chain). These data come from a study of pediatric ulcerative colitis. The CDR3 consists of 15 residues. V lost 3 bases, J lost 0 bases, and 11 bases lay in between. Germline values: CDR1 SGHDN, CDR2 FVKESK. TCRdb's copy holds only in-frame clones and misses some; the assay was immunoSEQ multiplex PCR. The sample yields 40,000 to 55,000 clones, around 81% seen once. Rectal tissue came from one to two pinch biopsies taken at colonoscopy. What was sequenced was gut tissue. The chain recombines TRBV14 with TRBJ2-5; D perhaps matches TRBD1 (6 bases). The clonotype originates from a girl aged 10-17 years with moderate ulcerative colitis. As DNA, the CDR3 is TGTGCCAGCAGCCAGAACAGGGAATACCAAGAGACCCAGTACTTC. Translating gives CASSQNREYQETQYF.